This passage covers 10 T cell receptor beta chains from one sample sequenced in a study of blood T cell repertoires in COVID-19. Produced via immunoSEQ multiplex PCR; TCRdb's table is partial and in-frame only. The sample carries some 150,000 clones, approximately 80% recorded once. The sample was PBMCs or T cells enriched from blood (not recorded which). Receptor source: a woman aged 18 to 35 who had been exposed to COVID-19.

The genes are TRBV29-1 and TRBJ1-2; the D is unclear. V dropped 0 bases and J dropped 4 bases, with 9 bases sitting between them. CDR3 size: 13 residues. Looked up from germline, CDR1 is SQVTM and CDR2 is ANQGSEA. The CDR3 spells CSVEDQDRYGYTF. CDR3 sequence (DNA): TGCAGCGTTGAAGACCAGGATCGCTATGGCTACACCTTC. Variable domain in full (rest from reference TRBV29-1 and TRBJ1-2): SAVISQKPSRDICQRGTSLTIQCQVDSQVTMMFWYRQQPGQSLTLIATANQGSEATYESGFVIDKFPISRPNLTFSTLTVSNMSPEDSSIYLCSVEDQDRYGYTFGSGTRLTVV.

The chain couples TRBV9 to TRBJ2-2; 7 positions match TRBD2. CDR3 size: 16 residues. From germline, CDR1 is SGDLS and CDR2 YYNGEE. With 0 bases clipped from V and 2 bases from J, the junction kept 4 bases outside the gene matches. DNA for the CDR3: TGTGCCAGCAGCGTAGGTCTAGCGGTAAACACCGGGGAGCTGTTTTTT. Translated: CASSVGLAVNTGELFF.

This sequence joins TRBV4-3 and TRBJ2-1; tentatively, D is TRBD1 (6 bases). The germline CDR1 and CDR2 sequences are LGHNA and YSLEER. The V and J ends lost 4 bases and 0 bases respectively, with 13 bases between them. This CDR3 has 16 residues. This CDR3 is CASSLATGSSYNEQFF. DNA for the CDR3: TGCGCCAGCAGCCTAGCTACAGGGTCCTCCTACAATGAGCAGTTCTTC.

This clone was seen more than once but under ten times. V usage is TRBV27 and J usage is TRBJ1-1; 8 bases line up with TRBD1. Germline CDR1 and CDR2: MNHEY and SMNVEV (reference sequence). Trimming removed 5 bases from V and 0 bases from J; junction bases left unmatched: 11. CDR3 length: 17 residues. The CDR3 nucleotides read TGTGCCAGCAGTCCCGGACAGGGCGCCCCTCTGAACACTGAAGCTTTCTTT. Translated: CASSPGQGAPLNTEAFF.

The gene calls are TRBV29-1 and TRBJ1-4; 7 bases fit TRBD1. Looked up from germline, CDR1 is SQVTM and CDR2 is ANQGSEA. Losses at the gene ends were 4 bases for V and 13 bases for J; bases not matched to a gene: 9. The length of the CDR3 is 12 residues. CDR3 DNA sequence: TGCAGCGTTGGCGTGGGGACAGCAGGACTGTTTTTT. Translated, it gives CSVGVGTAGLFF.

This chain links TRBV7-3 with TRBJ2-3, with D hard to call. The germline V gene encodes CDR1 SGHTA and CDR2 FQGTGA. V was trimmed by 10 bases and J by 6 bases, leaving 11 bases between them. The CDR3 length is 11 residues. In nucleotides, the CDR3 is TGTGCCACCCCCCCCCGGGATACGCAGTATTTT. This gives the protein CATPPRDTQYF. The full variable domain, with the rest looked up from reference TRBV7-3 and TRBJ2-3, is GAGVSQTPSNKVTEKGKYVELRCDPISGHTALYWYRQSLGQGPEFLIYFQGTGAADDSGLPNDRFFAVRPEGSVSTLKIQRTERGDSAVYLCATPPRDTQYFGPGTRLTVL.

CDR3 DNA sequence: TGTGCCAGTGTGACAGATCAGAGGTCCAATCAGCCCCAGCATTTT. Residues: CASVTDQRSNQPQHF. The genes are TRBV19 and TRBJ1-5; D may be TRBD1 (5 bases). V was pared by 8 bases and J by 3 bases, with 17 bases between. CDR1 is LNHDA and CDR2 is SQIVND in the germline V gene (reference sequence). This CDR3 spans 15 amino acids.

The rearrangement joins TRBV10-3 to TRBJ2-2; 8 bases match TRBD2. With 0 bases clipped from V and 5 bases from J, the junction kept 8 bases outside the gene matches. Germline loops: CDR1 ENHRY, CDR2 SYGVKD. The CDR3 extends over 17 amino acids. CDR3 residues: CAISESSRLAGTGELFF. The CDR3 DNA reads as TGTGCCATCAGTGAGTCTTCAAGGCTAGCGGGTACCGGGGAGCTGTTTTTT.

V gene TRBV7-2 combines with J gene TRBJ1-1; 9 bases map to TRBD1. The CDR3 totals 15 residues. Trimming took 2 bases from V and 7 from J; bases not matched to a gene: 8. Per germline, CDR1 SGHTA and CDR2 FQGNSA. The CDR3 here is CASSLLGTGWDEAFF. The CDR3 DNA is TGTGCCAGCAGCTTACTGGGGACAGGGTGGGATGAAGCTTTCTTT.

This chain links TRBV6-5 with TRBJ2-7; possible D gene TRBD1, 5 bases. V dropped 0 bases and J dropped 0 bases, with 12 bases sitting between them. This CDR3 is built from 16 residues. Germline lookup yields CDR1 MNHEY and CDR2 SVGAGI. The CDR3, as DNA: TGTGCCAGCAGTTACTCGGGGCTCCCCGACTCCTACGAGCAGTACTTC. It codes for CASSYSGLPDSYEQYF.